Listed below are T cell receptor beta chains from one sample, sequenced in a study of blood T cell repertoires in COVID-19. Produced via immunoSEQ multiplex PCR; TCRdb's table is partial and in-frame only. The sample consists of some 210,000 clones, around nine tenths of them appearing once. The sample was peripheral blood. The origin of the receptors is a man aged 55 to 70 who had recovered from COVID-19. Both conserved end residues are part of each CDR3. Fields, in order: J gene, V gene, clone size, D gene, CDR3 protein, CDR3 DNA. A D gene is named only where the DNA matches it firmly. Clone size is shown for a subset of rows, as once, few, many or a class of expanded clone.

J gene: TRBJ2-1; V gene: TRBV10-3; clone size: -; D gene: TRBD2; CDR3 protein: CAITLGLAGEQFF; CDR3 DNA: TGTGCCATCACTCTTGGACTAGCGGGCGAGCAGTTCTTC
J gene: TRBJ2-7; V gene: TRBV7-8; clone size: -; D gene: -; CDR3 protein: CASSLGGYLAYEQYF; CDR3 DNA: TGTGCCAGCAGCCTCGGCGGCTATCTAGCCTACGAGCAGTACTTC
J gene: TRBJ2-1; V gene: TRBV6-6; clone size: -; D gene: TRBD2; CDR3 protein: CASSRFGILADNEQFF; CDR3 DNA: TGTGCCAGCAGTCGATTTGGTATACTAGCGGACAATGAGCAGTTCTTC
J gene: TRBJ2-5; V gene: TRBV5-1; clone size: -; D gene: -; CDR3 protein: CASSLHRETQYF; CDR3 DNA: TGCGCCAGCAGCTTGCACAGAGAGACCCAGTACTTC
J gene: TRBJ1-1; V gene: TRBV4-3; clone size: -; D gene: -; CDR3 protein: CASSQGRGTEAFF; CDR3 DNA: TGCGCCAGCAGCCAAGGCAGGGGCACTGAAGCTTTCTTT
J gene: TRBJ1-5; V gene: TRBV24-1; clone size: -; D gene: TRBD1; CDR3 protein: CATSDRRTGAGNQPQHF; CDR3 DNA: TGTGCCACCAGTGATCGCAGGACAGGGGCTGGCAATCAGCCCCAGCATTTT
J gene: TRBJ2-1; V gene: TRBV28; clone size: once; D gene: -; CDR3 protein: CASSQTDRINEQFF; CDR3 DNA: TGTGCCAGCAGTCAGACTGATAGGATTAATGAGCAGTTCTTC
J gene: TRBJ1-5; V gene: TRBV4-1; clone size: -; D gene: TRBD1; CDR3 protein: CASSQSPAGQGMHQPQHF; CDR3 DNA: TGCGCCAGCAGCCAATCCCCGGCGGGACAGGGGATGCATCAGCCCCAGCATTTT
J gene: TRBJ2-3; V gene: TRBV7-9; clone size: once; D gene: -; CDR3 protein: CASSSPGLITDTQYF; CDR3 DNA: TGTGCCAGCAGCTCTCCGGGACTTATCACAGATACGCAGTATTTT
J gene: TRBJ2-7; V gene: TRBV5-4; clone size: -; D gene: -; CDR3 protein: CASSLAARGGGYEQYF; CDR3 DNA: TGTGCCAGCAGCTTGGCCGCCCGTGGCGGTGGCTACGAGCAGTACTTC
J gene: TRBJ1-2; V gene: TRBV13; clone size: -; D gene: TRBD1; CDR3 protein: CASSNLTGGMWVYGYTF; CDR3 DNA: TGTGCCAGCAGCAATCTGACAGGGGGGATGTGGGTCTATGGCTACACCTTC
J gene: TRBJ2-3; V gene: TRBV5-6; clone size: -; D gene: -; CDR3 protein: CASSSGITDTQYF; CDR3 DNA: TGTGCCAGCAGCTCGGGTATCACAGATACGCAGTATTTT
J gene: TRBJ1-3; V gene: TRBV5-1; clone size: -; D gene: TRBD1; CDR3 protein: CASTNRQGAIYF; CDR3 DNA: TGCGCCAGCACCAACAGACAGGGGGCCATATATTTT
J gene: TRBJ2-5; V gene: TRBV19; clone size: -; D gene: TRBD2; CDR3 protein: CASSIAASGGETQYF; CDR3 DNA: TGTGCCAGTAGTATAGCGGCTAGCGGGGGGGAGACCCAGTACTTC
J gene: TRBJ2-5; V gene: TRBV27; clone size: -; D gene: TRBD2; CDR3 protein: CASSPRGEGKTQYF; CDR3 DNA: TGTGCCAGCAGTCCGCGGGGGGAGGGGAAGACCCAGTACTTC
J gene: TRBJ1-1; V gene: TRBV12-3/TRBV12-4; clone size: -; D gene: -; CDR3 protein: CASTPGGNTEAFF; CDR3 DNA: TGTGCCAGCACTCCCGGGGGGAACACTGAAGCTTTCTTT
J gene: TRBJ2-1; V gene: TRBV27; clone size: -; D gene: -; CDR3 protein: CASSFSTGPRVNEQFF; CDR3 DNA: TGTGCCAGCAGTTTTTCCACAGGGCCACGGGTGAATGAGCAGTTCTTC
J gene: TRBJ1-2; V gene: TRBV7-2; clone size: -; D gene: -; CDR3 protein: CASSPTVLYGYTF; CDR3 DNA: TGTGCCAGCAGCCCGACAGTCCTCTATGGCTACACCTTC
J gene: TRBJ2-7; V gene: TRBV28; clone size: once; D gene: TRBD1; CDR3 protein: CATETGDIYEQYF; CDR3 DNA: TGTGCCACCGAGACAGGGGACATCTACGAGCAGTACTTC
J gene: TRBJ2-5; V gene: TRBV21-1; clone size: -; D gene: -; CDR3 protein: CASSIRPRQQETQYF; CDR3 DNA: TGTGCCAGCAGCATCCGACCCAGACAGCAAGAGACCCAGTACTTC
J gene: TRBJ2-7; V gene: TRBV20-1; clone size: -; D gene: -; CDR3 protein: CSARGYRDQYF; CDR3 DNA: TGCAGTGCTAGGGGGTACAGGGACCAGTACTTC
J gene: TRBJ1-6; V gene: TRBV5-6; clone size: few; D gene: -; CDR3 protein: CASSPNGAAGNSPLHF; CDR3 DNA: TGTGCCAGCAGCCCCAATGGAGCGGCGGGTAATTCACCCCTCCACTTT
J gene: TRBJ1-1; V gene: TRBV11-2; clone size: -; D gene: TRBD1; CDR3 protein: CASSLVLGQRNTEAFF; CDR3 DNA: TGTGCCAGCAGCTTAGTTCTGGGACAGAGGAACACTGAAGCTTTCTTT
J gene: TRBJ2-5; V gene: TRBV28; clone size: -; D gene: TRBD1; CDR3 protein: CASSTRQGLRETQYF; CDR3 DNA: TGTGCCAGCAGTACCAGACAGGGTTTGAGGGAGACCCAGTACTTC
J gene: TRBJ2-5; V gene: TRBV4-1; clone size: -; D gene: TRBD1; CDR3 protein: CASSPGQGNIQETQYF; CDR3 DNA: TGCGCCAGCAGCCCTGGACAGGGGAATATCCAAGAGACCCAGTACTTC
J gene: TRBJ1-1; V gene: TRBV27; clone size: -; D gene: -; CDR3 protein: CASRGRTEAFF; CDR3 DNA: TGTGCCAGCCGGGGGAGGACTGAAGCTTTCTTT
J gene: TRBJ1-5; V gene: TRBV4-2; clone size: -; D gene: -; CDR3 protein: CASSQDGGQGNQPQHF; CDR3 DNA: TGTGCCAGCAGCCAAGATGGAGGTCAGGGCAATCAGCCCCAGCATTTT
J gene: TRBJ1-1; V gene: TRBV19; clone size: -; D gene: TRBD1; CDR3 protein: CASSIVTGGKAFF; CDR3 DNA: TGTGCCAGTAGTATAGTGACAGGGGGGAAAGCTTTCTTT
J gene: TRBJ2-3; V gene: TRBV2; clone size: -; D gene: TRBD2; CDR3 protein: CASSSWTSGSGDTQYF; CDR3 DNA: TGTGCCAGCAGTTCATGGACTAGCGGGAGCGGGGATACGCAGTATTTT
J gene: TRBJ1-2; V gene: TRBV7-9; clone size: -; D gene: -; CDR3 protein: CASSLRGGYGYTF; CDR3 DNA: TGTGCCAGCAGCTTAAGAGGGGGCTATGGCTACACCTTC
J gene: TRBJ2-7; V gene: TRBV3-1/TRBV3-2; clone size: -; D gene: TRBD2; CDR3 protein: CASSPGLSVEQYF; CDR3 DNA: TGTGCCAGCAGCCCGGGACTATCAGTCGAGCAGTACTTC
J gene: TRBJ2-7; V gene: TRBV15; clone size: -; D gene: TRBD1; CDR3 protein: CATSRSTGVYEQYF; CDR3 DNA: TGTGCCACCAGCAGGTCTACAGGGGTCTACGAGCAGTACTTC
J gene: TRBJ2-5; V gene: TRBV3-1/TRBV3-2; clone size: -; D gene: -; CDR3 protein: CASSQEAASLETQYF; CDR3 DNA: TGTGCCAGCAGCCAAGAAGCGGCGAGTCTGGAGACCCAGTACTTC
J gene: TRBJ2-7; V gene: TRBV5-1; clone size: -; D gene: -; CDR3 protein: CASSLAGPLEQYF; CDR3 DNA: TGCGCCAGCAGCTTGGCAGGGCCCCTGGAGCAGTACTTC
J gene: TRBJ1-2; V gene: TRBV24-1; clone size: -; D gene: -; CDR3 protein: CATSDIVGYTF; CDR3 DNA: TGTGCCACCAGTGATATCGTTGGCTACACCTTC
J gene: TRBJ2-2; V gene: TRBV2; clone size: once; D gene: -; CDR3 protein: CASSAVRDTGELFF; CDR3 DNA: TGTGCCAGCAGTGCAGTCAGGGACACCGGGGAGCTGTTTTTT
J gene: TRBJ2-2; V gene: TRBV4-2; clone size: once; D gene: TRBD2; CDR3 protein: CASSPTSGVYTGELFF; CDR3 DNA: TGTGCCAGCAGCCCCACTAGCGGGGTGTACACCGGGGAGCTGTTTTTT
J gene: TRBJ1-1; V gene: TRBV4-2; clone size: -; D gene: -; CDR3 protein: CASSLSTGGLAEAFF; CDR3 DNA: TGTGCCAGCAGCCTTAGCACGGGGGGTTTGGCTGAAGCTTTCTTT
J gene: TRBJ2-7; V gene: TRBV12-5; clone size: -; D gene: -; CDR3 protein: CASGPTGDSEQYF; CDR3 DNA: TGTGCTAGTGGTCCTACCGGGGACTCCGAGCAGTACTTC
J gene: TRBJ2-7; V gene: TRBV7-2; clone size: -; D gene: TRBD2; CDR3 protein: CASSLRLAGDEQYF; CDR3 DNA: TGTGCCAGCAGCCTAAGGCTAGCGGGAGACGAGCAGTACTTC
J gene: TRBJ2-1; V gene: TRBV27; clone size: once; D gene: -; CDR3 protein: CASSPTGLLASYNEQFF; CDR3 DNA: TGTGCCAGCAGTCCTACAGGGCTTTTAGCGTCCTACAATGAGCAGTTCTTC
J gene: TRBJ2-5; V gene: TRBV7-2; clone size: -; D gene: TRBD2; CDR3 protein: CASSWLRREVGETQYF; CDR3 DNA: TGTGCCAGCAGCTGGCTGAGGCGGGAGGTCGGAGAGACCCAGTACTTC
J gene: TRBJ2-7; V gene: TRBV9; clone size: -; D gene: -; CDR3 protein: CASSVGSGVYEQYF; CDR3 DNA: TGTGCCAGCAGCGTAGGGTCGGGGGTCTACGAGCAGTACTTC
J gene: TRBJ1-1; V gene: TRBV29-1; clone size: -; D gene: TRBD1; CDR3 protein: CSVPGQGWTEAFF; CDR3 DNA: TGCAGCGTCCCCGGACAGGGATGGACTGAAGCTTTCTTT
J gene: TRBJ2-2; V gene: TRBV7-9; clone size: -; D gene: -; CDR3 protein: CASSFFEEGTGELFF; CDR3 DNA: TGTGCCAGCAGCTTTTTCGAAGAGGGAACCGGGGAGCTGTTTTTT
J gene: TRBJ2-2; V gene: TRBV5-1; clone size: -; D gene: -; CDR3 protein: CASSLGHAGSGTGELFF; CDR3 DNA: TGCGCCAGCAGCTTGGGACACGCCGGGAGCGGGACCGGGGAGCTGTTTTTT
J gene: TRBJ1-1; V gene: TRBV6-6; clone size: -; D gene: -; CDR3 protein: CASSYSAGWSTEAFF; CDR3 DNA: TGTGCCAGCAGTTACTCGGCAGGGTGGAGCACTGAAGCTTTCTTT
J gene: TRBJ1-2; V gene: TRBV28; clone size: -; D gene: -; CDR3 protein: CASSTGRDYGYTF; CDR3 DNA: TGTGCCAGCAGTACAGGGAGGGACTATGGCTACACCTTC
J gene: TRBJ2-7; V gene: TRBV6-5; clone size: -; D gene: TRBD1; CDR3 protein: CASSLQGAWEQYF; CDR3 DNA: TGTGCCAGCAGTCTACAGGGGGCATGGGAGCAGTACTTC
J gene: TRBJ1-5; V gene: TRBV19; clone size: -; D gene: TRBD1; CDR3 protein: CASRSTGSESQPQHF; CDR3 DNA: TGTGCCAGTAGGTCGACAGGGAGTGAGAGTCAGCCCCAGCATTTT
J gene: TRBJ2-2; V gene: TRBV24-1; clone size: -; D gene: -; CDR3 protein: CATAQRRATTGELFF; CDR3 DNA: TGTGCCACCGCCCAGCGCCGCGCGACGACCGGGGAGCTGTTTTTT
J gene: TRBJ2-7; V gene: TRBV3-1/TRBV3-2; clone size: -; D gene: TRBD1; CDR3 protein: CASSQPGQGFSSYEQYF; CDR3 DNA: TGTGCCAGCAGTCAGCCGGGACAGGGGTTCAGCTCCTACGAGCAGTACTTC
J gene: TRBJ1-2; V gene: TRBV27; clone size: -; D gene: -; CDR3 protein: CASSLYSVPRGYTF; CDR3 DNA: TGTGCCAGCAGTTTATACTCCGTCCCTCGGGGCTACACCTTC
J gene: TRBJ2-1; V gene: TRBV5-6; clone size: -; D gene: -; CDR3 protein: CASSLGSISYNEQFF; CDR3 DNA: TGTGCCAGCAGCTTGGGAAGCATCTCCTACAATGAGCAGTTCTTC
J gene: TRBJ1-2; V gene: TRBV20-1; clone size: -; D gene: -; CDR3 protein: CSASGGGSYGYTF; CDR3 DNA: TGCAGTGCTAGTGGCGGGGGCAGCTATGGCTACACCTTC